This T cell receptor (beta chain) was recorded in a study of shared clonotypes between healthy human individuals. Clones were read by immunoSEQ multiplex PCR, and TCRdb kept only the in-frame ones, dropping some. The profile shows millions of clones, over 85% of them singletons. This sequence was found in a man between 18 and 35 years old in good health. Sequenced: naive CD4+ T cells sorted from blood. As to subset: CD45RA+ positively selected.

This CDR3 reads CASSDYSRDTKIRPQHF. CDR3 nucleotides: TGCGCCAGCAGCGACTACAGCCGGGACACAAAAATACGGCCCCAGCATTTT. The chain links TRBV10-2 to TRBJ1-5, with D possibly being TRBD1 (6 bases). The CDR3 sequence is 17 residues long. The germline gives CDR1 WSHSY, CDR2 SAAADI. Trimming pared 6 bases from V and 9 bases from J, leaving 27 bases between.